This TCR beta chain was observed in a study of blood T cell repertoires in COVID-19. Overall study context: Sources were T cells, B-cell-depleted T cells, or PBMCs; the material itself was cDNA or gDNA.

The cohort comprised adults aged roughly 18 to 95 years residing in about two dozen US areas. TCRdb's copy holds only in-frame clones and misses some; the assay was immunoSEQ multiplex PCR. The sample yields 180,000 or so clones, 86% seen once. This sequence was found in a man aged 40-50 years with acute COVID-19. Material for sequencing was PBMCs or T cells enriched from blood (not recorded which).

The CDR3 loop is CASSESGPDLGLFF. CDR3 in DNA: TGTGCCAGCAGTGAATCCGGCCCTGATCTAGGTCTGTTTTTT. The chain employs TRBV25-1 and TRBJ1-4, with D unclear. The CDR3 loop spans 14 amino acids. The germline CDR1 and CDR2 sequences are MGHDK and SYGVNS. The V end lost 1 base, the J end lost 14 bases, and 17 bases lay between the germline ends.